Here is one TCR beta chain with its context. Its antigen is not identified. This sample stems from a study of post-analysis software for immune sequencing data. General study findings and limits: With TRBV5-6, TRBV5-1 and TRBV20-1 included, 4 to 6 TRBV segments were more frequent in patients than in controls. Multiple sclerosis patients had significantly lower normalized Chao1 diversity than controls.

cDNA libraries of TCR beta carried unique molecular identifiers. Each CDR3 protein gets one entry after TCRdb re-called the PCR reads with MiXCR. The data contain hundreds of thousands of distinct CDR3 sequences, less than 35% of them singletons. The CDR3 extends over 13 amino acids. Germline CDR1 reads SGHDN; CDR2 reads FVKESK. Trimming left V 4 bases short and J 2 bases short, with 8 bases between. The sample taken for sequencing was blood. This receptor was taken from a girl aged 5 to 17 with multiple sclerosis. The chain combines TRBV14 with TRBJ1-1; D uncertain. The CDR3 here is CASSPKRNTEAFF. DNA for the CDR3: TGTGCCAGCAGCCCGAAGCGAAACACTGAAGCTTTCTTT.